This T cell receptor beta chain derives from a study of human T cells and chemical hapten exposure. Authors' methods: The number of TCRs in each sample had a median of approximately 95,000 and spanned about 23,224 to 690,600. TCRdb re-called the RACE reads with MiXCR, one entry per CDR3 protein. TCRdb assigned the V and J calls; the authors' analysis was not used. In the table there are more than 250,000 distinct CDR3 sequences, 7.5% to 9% of which are singletons. V was pared by 0 bases and J by 0 bases, with 9 bases between. This CDR3 has 16 amino acids. In germline, CDR1 is SEHNR, CDR2 FQNEAQ (reference sequence). Findings and caveats of the study: Patch test score was positively correlated with the counts of PT1 expanded TCRs.

Time point denoted: pre-sensitization, week 0. The sample's treatment: therapeutic diphenylcyclopropenone sensitization with weekly scalp DPC. Ahead of applying each patch test, blood was sampled. Of note for this clonotype: Its antigen is as yet unknown.

This clonotype was sampled from a woman aged 40-49 years with alopecia areata. Some clones in this sample may be carry-over from other donors' samples. Sequences were derived from whole blood, sampled in connection with sensitization to the hapten diphenylcyclopropenone (DPC). The V call is TRBV7-9, the J call TRBJ1-3; D gene ambiguous. The CDR3 region is CASSLAGAASGNTIYF. CDR3 DNA sequence: TGTGCCAGCAGCTTAGCGGGAGCAGCCTCTGGAAACACCATATATTTT.